This paragraph reports one T cell receptor (beta chain). Its antigen remains unidentified. With the 5' RACE reads reprocessed, TCRdb shows one record per CDR3 protein and no DNA. The repertoire table contains over 90,000 distinct CDR3 sequences. These data are taken from a study of monozygotic twins with inflammatory bowel disease. Germline V CDR1 and CDR2: MDHEN, SYDVKM. The CDR3 has 18 residues. Study-wide results and limits: Individual T cell subtypes were not distinguishable.

The origin of this receptor is a human donor with ulcerative colitis or Crohn's disease, or a healthy co-twin of an affected twin (not recorded which). The V and J genes are TRBV28 and TRBJ2-7; TCRdb names TRBD2, which stays unverified in the absence of DNA. Sequences were obtained from blood. The CDR3 region is CASSPPSSAGTRSYEQYF.